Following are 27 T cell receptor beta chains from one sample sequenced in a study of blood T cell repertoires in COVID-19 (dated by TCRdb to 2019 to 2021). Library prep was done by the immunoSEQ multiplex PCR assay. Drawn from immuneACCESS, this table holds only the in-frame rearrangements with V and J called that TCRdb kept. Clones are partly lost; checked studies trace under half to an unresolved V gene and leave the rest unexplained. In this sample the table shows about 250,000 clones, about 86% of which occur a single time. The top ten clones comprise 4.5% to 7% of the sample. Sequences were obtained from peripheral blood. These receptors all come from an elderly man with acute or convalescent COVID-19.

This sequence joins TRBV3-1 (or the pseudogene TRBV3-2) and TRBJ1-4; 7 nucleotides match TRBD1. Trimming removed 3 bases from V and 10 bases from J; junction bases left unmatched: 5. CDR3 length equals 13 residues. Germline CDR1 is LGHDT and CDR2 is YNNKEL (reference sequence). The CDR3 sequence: CASSHQGEGKLFF. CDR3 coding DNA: TGTGCCAGCAGCCACCAGGGGGAAGGAAAACTGTTTTTT.

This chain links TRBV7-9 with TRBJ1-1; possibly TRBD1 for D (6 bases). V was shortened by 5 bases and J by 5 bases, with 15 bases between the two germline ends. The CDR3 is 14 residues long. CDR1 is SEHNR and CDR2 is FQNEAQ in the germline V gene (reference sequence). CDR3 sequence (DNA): TGTGCCAGCAGCCCCTGGGGGGGGCATACTGAAGCTTTCTTT. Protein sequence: CASSPWGGHTEAFF.

The CDR3 is CASSGPETGLTNTGELFF. DNA for the CDR3: TGTGCCAGCAGTGGTCCTGAGACAGGACTCACGAACACCGGGGAGCTGTTTTTT. The J gene is TRBJ2-2, the V gene TRBV25-1; possible D gene TRBD1, 6 bases. The CDR3 consists of 18 residues. The germline V and J ends were trimmed by 4 bases and 0 bases, with 18 bases remaining between them. CDR1 is MGHDK, CDR2 SYGVNS, per germline.

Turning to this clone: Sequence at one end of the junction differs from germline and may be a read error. CDR3 bases: TGTGCTAGCAGCTTAGGGCAGGGGGTTACCGGGGAGCTGTTTTTT. Protein: CASSLGQGVTGELFF. The J gene is TRBJ2-2, the V gene TRBV7-7; 7 bases fit TRBD1. This CDR3 is built from 15 residues. Germline CDR1 is SSHAT and CDR2 is FNYEAQ (reference sequence).

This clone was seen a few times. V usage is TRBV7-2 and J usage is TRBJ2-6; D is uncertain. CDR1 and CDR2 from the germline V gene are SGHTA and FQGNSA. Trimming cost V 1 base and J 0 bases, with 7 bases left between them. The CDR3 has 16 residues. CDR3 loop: CASSLVGLSGANVLTF. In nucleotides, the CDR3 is TGTGCCAGCAGCTTAGTTGGGCTCTCTGGGGCCAACGTCCTGACTTTC.

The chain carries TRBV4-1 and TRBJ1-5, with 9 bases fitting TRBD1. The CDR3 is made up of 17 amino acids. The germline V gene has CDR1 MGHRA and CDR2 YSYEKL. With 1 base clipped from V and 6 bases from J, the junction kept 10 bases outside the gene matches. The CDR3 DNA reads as TGCGCCAGCAGCCAAGCCCCACCACAGGGGGCGGTTCAGCCCCAGCATTTT. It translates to CASSQAPPQGAVQPQHF.

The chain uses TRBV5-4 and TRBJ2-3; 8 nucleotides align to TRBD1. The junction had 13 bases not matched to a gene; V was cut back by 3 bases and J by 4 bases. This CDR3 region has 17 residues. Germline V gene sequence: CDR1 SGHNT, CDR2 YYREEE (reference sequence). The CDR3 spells CASSYKAGDRLSDTQYF. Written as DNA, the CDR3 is TGTGCCAGCAGCTACAAAGCCGGGGACAGGCTATCAGATACGCAGTATTTT.

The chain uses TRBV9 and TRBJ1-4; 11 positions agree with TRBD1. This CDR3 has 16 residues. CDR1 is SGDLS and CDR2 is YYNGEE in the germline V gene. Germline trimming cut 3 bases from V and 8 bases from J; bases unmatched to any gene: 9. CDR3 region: CASSARDRGLSEKLFF. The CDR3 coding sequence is TGTGCCAGCAGCGCCCGGGACAGGGGGTTGAGCGAAAAACTGTTTTTT.

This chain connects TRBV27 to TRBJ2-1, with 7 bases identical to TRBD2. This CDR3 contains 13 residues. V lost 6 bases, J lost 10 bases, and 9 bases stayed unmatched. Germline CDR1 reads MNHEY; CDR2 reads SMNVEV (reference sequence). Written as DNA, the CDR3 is TGTGCCAGCAGCTTGAACGGGAGGTTGGAGCAGTTCTTC. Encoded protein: CASSLNGRLEQFF.

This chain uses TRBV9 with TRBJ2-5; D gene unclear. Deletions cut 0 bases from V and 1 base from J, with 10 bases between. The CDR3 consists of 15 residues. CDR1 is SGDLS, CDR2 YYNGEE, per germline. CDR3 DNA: TGTGCCAGCAGCGTAGGCAGAAACCCCCAAGAGACCCAGTACTTC. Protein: CASSVGRNPQETQYF.

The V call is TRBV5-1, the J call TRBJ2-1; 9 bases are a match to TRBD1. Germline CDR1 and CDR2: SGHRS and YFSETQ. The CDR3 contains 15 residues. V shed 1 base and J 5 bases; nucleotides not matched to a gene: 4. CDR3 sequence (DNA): TGCGCCAGCAGCTTGAAGGGACAGGGAAACAATGAGCAGTTCTTC. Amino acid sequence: CASSLKGQGNNEQFF.

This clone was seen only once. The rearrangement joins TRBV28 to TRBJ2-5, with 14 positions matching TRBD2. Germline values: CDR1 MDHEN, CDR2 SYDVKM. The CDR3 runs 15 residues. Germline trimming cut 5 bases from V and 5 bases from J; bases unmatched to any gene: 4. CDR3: CASSPGLAGVETQYF. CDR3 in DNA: TGTGCCAGCAGTCCGGGACTAGCGGGAGTGGAGACCCAGTACTTC.

The CDR3 sequence: CASTGAGVTDTQYF. CDR3 nucleotide sequence: TGTGCCAGCACAGGGGCAGGAGTCACAGATACGCAGTATTTT. The chain uses TRBV18 and TRBJ2-3; the match to TRBD1 covers 7 bases. V dropped 8 bases and J dropped 2; count of bases not matched to a gene: 7. The CDR3 extends over 14 amino acids. Germline V gene lookup returns CDR1 KGHSH and CDR2 LQKENI.

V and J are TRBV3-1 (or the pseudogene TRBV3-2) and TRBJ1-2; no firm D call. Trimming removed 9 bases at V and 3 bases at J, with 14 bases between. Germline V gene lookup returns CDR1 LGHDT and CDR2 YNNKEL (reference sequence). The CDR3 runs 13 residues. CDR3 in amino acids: CASRRGADYGYTF. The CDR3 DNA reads TGTGCCAGTCGGCGCGGCGCGGACTATGGCTACACCTTC.

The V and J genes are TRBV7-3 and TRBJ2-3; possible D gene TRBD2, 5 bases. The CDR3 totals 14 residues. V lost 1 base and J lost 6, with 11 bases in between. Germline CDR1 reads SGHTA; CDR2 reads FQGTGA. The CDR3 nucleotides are TGTGCCAGCAGCTTAAATGCGCGGGCGGATACGCAGTATTTT. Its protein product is CASSLNARADTQYF.

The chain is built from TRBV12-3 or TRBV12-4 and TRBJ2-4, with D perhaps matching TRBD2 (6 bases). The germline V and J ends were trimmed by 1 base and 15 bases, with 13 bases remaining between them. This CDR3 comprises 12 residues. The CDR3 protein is CASSLGAGTLYF. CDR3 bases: TGTGCCAGCAGTTTAGGGGCAGGGACTTTGTACTTC.

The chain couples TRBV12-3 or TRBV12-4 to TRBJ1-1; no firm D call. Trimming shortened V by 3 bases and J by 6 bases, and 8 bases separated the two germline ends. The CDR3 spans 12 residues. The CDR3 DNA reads TGTGCCAGCAGTTTTTACGGAGCTGAAGCTTTCTTT. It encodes CASSFYGAEAFF.

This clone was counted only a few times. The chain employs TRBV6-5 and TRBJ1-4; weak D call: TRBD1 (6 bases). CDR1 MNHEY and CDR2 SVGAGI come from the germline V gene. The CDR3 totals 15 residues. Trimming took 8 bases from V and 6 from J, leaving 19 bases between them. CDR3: CASGEGDINYEKLFF. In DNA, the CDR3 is TGTGCCAGCGGCGAGGGGGACATCAACTATGAAAAACTGTTTTTT.

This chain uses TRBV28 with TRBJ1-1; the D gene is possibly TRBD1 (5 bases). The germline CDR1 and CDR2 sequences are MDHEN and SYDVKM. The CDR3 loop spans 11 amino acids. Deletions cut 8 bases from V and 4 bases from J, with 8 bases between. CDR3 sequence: CASWGLTEAFF. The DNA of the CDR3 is TGTGCCAGCTGGGGACTCACTGAAGCTTTCTTT.

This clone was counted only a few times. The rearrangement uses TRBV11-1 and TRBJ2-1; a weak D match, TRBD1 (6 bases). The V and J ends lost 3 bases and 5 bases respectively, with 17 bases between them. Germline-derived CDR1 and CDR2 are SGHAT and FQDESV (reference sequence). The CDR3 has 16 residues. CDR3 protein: CASSLWTASLNNEQFF. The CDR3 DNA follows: TGTGCCAGCAGCTTGTGGACAGCCAGCTTAAACAATGAGCAGTTCTTC.

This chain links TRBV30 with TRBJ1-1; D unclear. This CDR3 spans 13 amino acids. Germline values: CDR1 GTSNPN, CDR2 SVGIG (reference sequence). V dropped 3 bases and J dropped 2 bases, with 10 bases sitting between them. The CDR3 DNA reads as TGTGCCTGGAGATCAGGATCCAACACTGAAGCTTTCTTT. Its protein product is CAWRSGSNTEAFF.

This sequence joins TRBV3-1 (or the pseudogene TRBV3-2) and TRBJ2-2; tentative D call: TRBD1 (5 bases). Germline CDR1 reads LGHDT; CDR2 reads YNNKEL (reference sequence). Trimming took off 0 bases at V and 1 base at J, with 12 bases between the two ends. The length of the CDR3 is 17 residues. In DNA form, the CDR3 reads TGTGCCAGCAGCCAAGACCAATTTACAGGGAACACCGGGGAGCTGTTTTTT. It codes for CASSQDQFTGNTGELFF.

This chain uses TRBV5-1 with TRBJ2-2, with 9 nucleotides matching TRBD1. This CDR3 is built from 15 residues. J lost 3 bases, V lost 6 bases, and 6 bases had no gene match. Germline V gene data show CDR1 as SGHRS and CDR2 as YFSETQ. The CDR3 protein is CASNPQGADTGELFF. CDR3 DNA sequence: TGCGCCAGCAACCCACAGGGGGCGGACACCGGGGAGCTGTTTTTT. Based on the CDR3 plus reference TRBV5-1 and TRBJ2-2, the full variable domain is KAGVTQTPRYLIKTRGQQVTLSCSPISGHRSVSWYQQTPGQGLQFLFEYFSETQRNKGNFPGRFSGRQFSNSRSEMNVSTLELGDSALYLCASNPQGADTGELFFGEGSRLTVL.

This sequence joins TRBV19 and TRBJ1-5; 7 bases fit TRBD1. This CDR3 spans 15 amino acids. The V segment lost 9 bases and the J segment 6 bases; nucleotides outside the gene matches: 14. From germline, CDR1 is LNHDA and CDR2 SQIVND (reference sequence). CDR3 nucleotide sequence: TGTGCCAGCACAACTTTGACAGGGATCGGTCAGCCCCAGCATTTT. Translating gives CASTTLTGIGQPQHF. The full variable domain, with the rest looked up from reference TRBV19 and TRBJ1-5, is DGGITQSPKYLFRKEGQNVTLSCEQNLNHDAMYWYRQDPGQGLRLIYYSQIVNDFQKGDIAEGYSVSREKKESFPLTVTSAQKNPTAFYLCASTTLTGIGQPQHFGDGTRLSIL.

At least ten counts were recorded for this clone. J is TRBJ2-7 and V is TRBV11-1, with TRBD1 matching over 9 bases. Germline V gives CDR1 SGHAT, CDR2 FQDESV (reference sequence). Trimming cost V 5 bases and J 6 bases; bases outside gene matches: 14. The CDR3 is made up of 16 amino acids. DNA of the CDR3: TGTGCCAGCAGCCCCTCAATGGGACAGGGTTCACTCGAGCAGTACTTC. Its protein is CASSPSMGQGSLEQYF.

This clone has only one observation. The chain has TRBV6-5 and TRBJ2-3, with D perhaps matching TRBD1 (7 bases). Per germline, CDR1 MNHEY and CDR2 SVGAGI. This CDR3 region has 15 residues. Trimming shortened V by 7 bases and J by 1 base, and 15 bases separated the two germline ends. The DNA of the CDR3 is TGTGCCAGCACCGGAGGGGGCGCGGGCACAGATACGCAGTATTTT. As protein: CASTGGGAGTDTQYF.

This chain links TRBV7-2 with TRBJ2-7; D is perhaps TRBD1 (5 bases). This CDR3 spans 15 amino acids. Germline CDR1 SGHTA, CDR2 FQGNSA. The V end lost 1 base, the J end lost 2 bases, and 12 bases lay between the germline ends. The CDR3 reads CASSLGIQETYEQYF. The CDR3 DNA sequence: TGTGCCAGCAGCTTAGGGATACAGGAAACCTACGAGCAGTACTTC.